This T cell receptor beta chain was recovered during a study of T cell responses to AZD1222 COVID-19 vaccine. Generated by immunoSEQ multiplex PCR, the TCRdb table keeps only in-frame clones and is missing some. The sample has 100,000 to 150,000 clones; approximately 90% are singletons. Germline values: CDR1 SNHLY, CDR2 FYNNEI. This CDR3 is 15 amino acids long. The V and J ends lost 0 bases and 4 bases respectively, with 12 bases between them. This TCR derives from an adult who received the AZD1222 COVID-19 vaccine. The specimen comprised peripheral blood, sampled 28 days after the second AZD1222 dose. J is TRBJ1-2 and V is TRBV2; D possibly corresponds to TRBD1 (5 bases). CDR3 nucleotides: TGTGCCAGCAGTGAAGCGCAGGGAATGAGCTATGGCTACACCTTC. Translation gives CASSEAQGMSYGYTF.